The 31 T cell receptor beta chains below were found in one sample sequenced in a study of beta chain features in type 1 diabetes. Expressed TCRB transcripts were sequenced, since all the RNA that had been isolated was reverse transcribed. Profiling relied on immunoSEQ multiplex PCR, and the TCRdb table lists in-frame clones only, not all of them. The sample carries more than 50,000 clones, around three fifths recorded once. The sequenced sample consisted of Tregs from blood. The source of these receptors is a woman in her late teens or twenties in good health.

This chain uses TRBV9 with TRBJ2-3, with 8 bases matching TRBD2. CDR3 length equals 15 residues. Germline CDR1 is SGDLS and CDR2 is YYNGEE. With V trimmed by 0 bases and J by 3 bases, 3 bases remained unmatched. The CDR3 bases are TGTGCCAGCAGCGTAGGACTAGCGAGGACAGATACGCAGTATTTT. This encodes CASSVGLARTDTQYF.

Concerning this clone: This specimen includes other DNA sequences encoding the same CDR3. The chain has TRBV5-1 and TRBJ2-2; the D is unclear. This CDR3 contains 13 residues. The germline V and J ends were trimmed by 4 bases and 0 bases, with 4 bases remaining between them. Germline V gene sequence: CDR1 SGHRS, CDR2 YFSETQ. The CDR3 reads CASSPSNTGELFF. The CDR3, as DNA: TGCGCCAGCAGCCCCTCGAACACCGGGGAGCTGTTTTTT.

V is TRBV19 and J is TRBJ2-7; 7 nucleotides align to TRBD1. J lost 2 bases, V lost 7 bases, and 11 bases had no gene match. This CDR3 comprises 15 residues. The V gene's germline CDR1 is LNHDA and CDR2 SQIVND (reference sequence). CDR3 protein: CASTTGTAGTYEQYF. The CDR3 DNA reads TGTGCCAGTACCACAGGGACAGCAGGTACCTACGAGCAGTACTTC.

The CDR3: CASSGDRNTEAFF. As DNA, the CDR3 is TGTGCCAGCTCAGGAGACAGGAACACTGAAGCTTTCTTT. J is TRBJ1-1 and V is TRBV18; D is possibly TRBD1 (5 bases). This CDR3 has 13 amino acids. Germline-derived CDR1 and CDR2 are KGHSH and LQKENI. Trimming stripped 5 bases from V and 1 base from J, with 8 bases between.

A few counts support this clone. This chain links TRBV19 with TRBJ1-6; weak D call: TRBD1 (5 bases). The CDR3 is made up of 14 amino acids. The V gene lost 1 base and the J gene lost 5 bases, with 6 bases spanning the gap. Germline loops: CDR1 LNHDA, CDR2 SQIVND (reference sequence). In DNA form, the CDR3 reads TGTGCCAGTAGTATAGGACAGAATAATTCACCCCTCCACTTT. It codes for CASSIGQNNSPLHF.

This sequence joins TRBV5-1 and TRBJ2-7, with 12 bases that match TRBD1. Losses at the gene ends were 4 bases for V and 6 bases for J; bases not matched to a gene: 5. In germline, CDR1 is SGHRS, CDR2 YFSETQ. The CDR3 is 14 amino acids. This CDR3 reads CASSRGTGGTEQYF. The CDR3 DNA sequence: TGCGCCAGCAGCCGCGGGACAGGGGGCACCGAGCAGTACTTC. Supplemented by reference TRBV5-1 and TRBJ2-7, the full variable domain reads KAGVTQTPRYLIKTRGQQVTLSCSPISGHRSVSWYQQTPGQGLQFLFEYFSETQRNKGNFPGRFSGRQFSNSRSEMNVSTLELGDSALYLCASSRGTGGTEQYFGPGTRLTVT.

The J gene is TRBJ2-1, the V gene TRBV5-1, with D tentatively TRBD1 (6 bases). Germline V CDR1 and CDR2: SGHRS, YFSETQ. With 5 bases removed from V and 8 bases from J, the gap between germline ends came to 11 bases. The CDR3 extends over 12 amino acids. CDR3 in DNA: TGCGCCAGCAGTCAAGGGGGAGATGAGCAGTTCTTC. It is translated as CASSQGGDEQFF.

The chain couples TRBV7-2 to TRBJ2-3; 8 bases line up with TRBD2. Germline V CDR1 and CDR2: SGHTA, FQGNSA. V lost 3 bases to trimming and J lost 2 bases; unmatched junction nucleotides: 4. The CDR3 extends over 15 amino acids. CDR3 protein: CASSLTGGPTDTQYF. The CDR3 region has the DNA TGTGCCAGCAGCTTGACGGGAGGGCCCACAGATACGCAGTATTTT.

V usage is TRBV7-2 and J usage is TRBJ2-1, with 10 bases lining up with TRBD1. J lost 5 bases, V lost 0 bases, and 1 base had no gene match. The CDR3 extends over 15 amino acids. Germline V gives CDR1 SGHTA, CDR2 FQGNSA. The CDR3 DNA reads TGTGCCAGCAGCTTAGCGGGACAGGGGAACAATGAGCAGTTCTTC. It yields the protein CASSLAGQGNNEQFF.

The rearrangement uses TRBV7-9 and TRBJ2-3, with 8 bases fitting TRBD2. J was trimmed by 3 bases and V by 5 bases; bases with no gene match: 7. Per germline, CDR1 SEHNR and CDR2 FQNEAQ (reference sequence). The CDR3 runs to 15 residues. CDR3 protein: CASSLPAGGTDTQYF. CDR3 nucleotide sequence: TGTGCCAGCAGCCTTCCGGCGGGAGGAACAGATACGCAGTATTTT.

V usage is TRBV5-1 and J usage is TRBJ1-3, with D possibly being TRBD1 (5 bases). The germline V gene has CDR1 SGHRS and CDR2 YFSETQ. The CDR3 covers 15 residues. With 3 bases removed from V and 3 bases from J, the gap between germline ends came to 13 bases. The CDR3 sequence is CASSYDRGYGNTIYF. The CDR3 DNA reads TGCGCCAGCAGCTACGATAGGGGCTATGGAAACACCATATATTTT. The full variable domain, completed using reference TRBV5-1 and TRBJ1-3, is KAGVTQTPRYLIKTRGQQVTLSCSPISGHRSVSWYQQTPGQGLQFLFEYFSETQRNKGNFPGRFSGRQFSNSRSEMNVSTLELGDSALYLCASSYDRGYGNTIYFGEGSWLTVV.

This clone has a handful of counts. This chain uses TRBV5-1 with TRBJ2-1, with 9 bases identical to TRBD2. The CDR3 has 14 residues. V shed 6 bases and J 8 bases; nucleotides not matched to a gene: 9. Germline CDR1 reads SGHRS; CDR2 reads YFSETQ. CDR3 in DNA: TGCGCCAGCAAACGCGGGACTAGCTGGGATGAGCAGTTCTTC. Its protein is CASKRGTSWDEQFF.

This clone was seen a few times. The V and J genes are TRBV7-9 and TRBJ2-5; D is unclear. This CDR3 spans 14 amino acids. Looked up from germline, CDR1 is SEHNR and CDR2 is FQNEAQ (reference sequence). V was shortened by 1 base and J by 5 bases, with 11 bases between the two germline ends. CDR3 in DNA: TGTGCCAGCAGCTTAGGCCTAATGATCGAGACCCAGTACTTC. Its protein is CASSLGLMIETQYF.

This clone has only a few counts. This sequence joins TRBV27 and TRBJ2-5; D remains unclear. V dropped 1 base and J dropped 0 bases, with 9 bases sitting between them. The CDR3 is 15 residues long. Looked up from germline, CDR1 is MNHEY and CDR2 is SMNVEV (reference sequence). This CDR3 is CASSLFFNYQETQYF. For the CDR3, the DNA is TGTGCCAGCAGTTTATTCTTTAATTACCAAGAGACCCAGTACTTC.

The chain has TRBV18 and TRBJ2-7, with 7 bases that match TRBD1. V shed 7 bases, J shed 3 bases, and the junction held 9 bases outside the gene matches. Germline V lookup: CDR1 KGHSH, CDR2 LQKENI. The CDR3 is 14 amino acids. This CDR3 reads CASFSGTAFYEQYF. As DNA, the CDR3 is TGTGCCAGCTTTTCCGGGACAGCCTTCTACGAGCAGTACTTC.

A single count supports this clone. The genes are TRBV2 and TRBJ2-7; possible D gene TRBD1, 5 bases. Per the germline V gene, CDR1 is SNHLY and CDR2 is FYNNEI. The CDR3 contains 15 residues. Trimming took off 6 bases at V and 4 bases at J, with 19 bases between the two ends. The CDR3 loop is CASRARSGPGYEQYF. The CDR3 coding sequence is TGTGCCAGCAGAGCCAGGTCCGGACCAGGGTACGAGCAGTACTTC.

With respect to this clone: The junction departs from the called germline gene at one end, perhaps through a read error. The V and J genes are TRBV29-1 and TRBJ2-2, with 7 bases identical to TRBD1. CDR1 SQVTM and CDR2 ANQGSEA come from the germline V gene. The CDR3 consists of 15 residues. The CDR3, as DNA: TGCAGCGTAGAAGCGGACAGGTCGAACACCGGGGAGCTGTTTTTT. Amino acid sequence: CSVEADRSNTGELFF.

In this sample, this clone turned up once. This chain joins TRBV6-1 and TRBJ2-7, with 10 bases fitting TRBD1. The ends lost 6 bases at V and 2 bases at J; junction bases unmatched: 7. In germline, CDR1 is MNHNS, CDR2 SASEGT. The CDR3 spans 15 residues. Written as DNA, the CDR3 is TGTGCCAGCAGGACCGGGACAGGGGACACCTACGAGCAGTACTTC. This translates into CASRTGTGDTYEQYF.

The count of this clone is one. This chain connects TRBV6-6 to TRBJ1-1, with D tentatively TRBD1 (6 bases). The germline V gene encodes CDR1 MNHNY and CDR2 SVGAGI (reference sequence). The CDR3 runs to 12 residues. The V and J ends lost 3 bases and 7 bases respectively, with 9 bases between them. The CDR3 region has the DNA TGTGCCAGCAGTTATCTACAGGGTGAAGCTTTCTTT. It codes for CASSYLQGEAFF.

This clone turned up a few times. The gene calls are TRBV2 and TRBJ2-1, with a possible D match to TRBD2 (5 bases). Germline lookup yields CDR1 SNHLY and CDR2 FYNNEI. V gave up 0 bases and J gave up 9 bases, with 9 bases separating them. This CDR3 region has 13 residues. Here the CDR3 DNA reads TGTGCCAGCAGTGAAGCGCGGGTTGGTGAGCAGTTCTTC. Its translation: CASSEARVGEQFF.

The V and J genes are TRBV30 and TRBJ1-3, with D hard to call. The CDR3 is made up of 14 amino acids. Germline lookup yields CDR1 GTSNPN and CDR2 SVGIG (reference sequence). Trimming removed 3 bases at V and 0 bases at J, with 9 bases between. The CDR3 bases are TGTGCCTGGAGGGGCACCAGCTCTGGAAACACCATATATTTT. Its translation: CAWRGTSSGNTIYF.

This clone appeared a single time. The genes are TRBV2 and TRBJ2-4; D gene uncertain. This CDR3 has 11 residues. The V and J ends lost 9 bases and 8 bases respectively, with 11 bases between them. Germline lookup yields CDR1 SNHLY and CDR2 FYNNEI. The CDR3 DNA reads as TGTGCCAGTGGGCATTACGACATTCAGTACTTC. The encoded protein is CASGHYDIQYF.

In this sample, this clone turned up a few times. J is TRBJ2-3 and V is TRBV2, with 7 bases fitting TRBD1. V dropped 7 bases and J dropped 4; count of bases not matched to a gene: 8. In germline, CDR1 is SNHLY, CDR2 FYNNEI. The CDR3 is 14 amino acids. The CDR3 DNA is TGTGCCAGCACTCAAAACAGGGGCCCAGATACGCAGTATTTT. Its translation is CASTQNRGPDTQYF. Full variable domain (missing parts from reference TRBV2 and TRBJ2-3): EPEVTQTPSHQVTQMGQEVILRCVPISNHLYFYWYRQILGQKVEFLVSFYNNEISEKSEIFDDQFSVERPDGSNFTLKIRSTKLEDSAMYFCASTQNRGPDTQYFGPGTRLTVL.

The V and J genes are TRBV7-9 and TRBJ1-1, with D possibly being TRBD1 (6 bases). CDR1 is SEHNR and CDR2 is FQNEAQ in the germline V gene (reference sequence). The CDR3 extends over 15 amino acids. V was cut by 1 base and J by 2 bases, with 11 bases left in between. CDR3 loop: CASSLGRTANTEAFF. The CDR3 nucleotides read TGTGCCAGCAGCTTAGGCCGGACAGCTAACACTGAAGCTTTCTTT.

The J gene is TRBJ2-2, the V gene TRBV4-2, with unresolved D. The V gene's germline CDR1 is LGHNA and CDR2 YNFKEQ. The CDR3 consists of 16 residues. V dropped 0 bases and J dropped 3 bases, with 11 bases sitting between them. CDR3 loop: CASSQDPAGYTGELFF. The CDR3 region has the DNA TGTGCCAGCAGCCAAGACCCCGCCGGGTACACCGGGGAGCTGTTTTTT.

The V gene is TRBV28, the J gene TRBJ1-5; 8 bases line up with TRBD1. CDR3 length: 18 amino acids. The V gene's germline CDR1 is MDHEN and CDR2 SYDVKM. The ends lost 8 bases at V and 0 bases at J; junction bases unmatched: 15. The CDR3 sequence is CASLTSPGQVLSNQPQHF. DNA for the CDR3: TGTGCCAGCCTGACTTCTCCGGGACAGGTTCTTAGCAATCAGCCCCAGCATTTT. The full variable domain, completed using reference TRBV28 and TRBJ1-5, is DVKVTQSSRYLVKRTGEKVFLECVQDMDHENMFWYRQDPGLGLRLIYFSYDVKMKEKGDIPEGYSVSREKKERFSLILESASTNQTSMYLCASLTSPGQVLSNQPQHFGDGTRLSIL.

This clone was seen once. For the CDR3, the DNA is TGTGCCAGCAGTTTCGATGGCATCTCCTACGAGCAGTACTTC. As protein: CASSFDGISYEQYF. J is TRBJ2-7 and V is TRBV27, with D unclear. This CDR3 region has 14 residues. Trimming shortened V by 3 bases and J by 0 bases, and 9 bases separated the two germline ends. Germline assignment: CDR1 MNHEY and CDR2 SMNVEV (reference sequence).

DNA of the CDR3: TGTGCCAGCTCAGGGAGGACGGGAAAAACAGATACGCAGTATTTT. Translated, it gives CASSGRTGKTDTQYF. This sequence joins TRBV18 and TRBJ2-3, with D perhaps matching TRBD2 (6 bases). There are 15 residues in the CDR3. The germline V gene encodes CDR1 KGHSH and CDR2 LQKENI. V dropped 5 bases and J dropped 3 bases, with 15 bases sitting between them.

V usage is TRBV11-3 and J usage is TRBJ1-1, with unresolved D. The CDR3 runs to 12 residues. The germline V and J ends were trimmed by 5 bases and 5 bases, with 9 bases remaining between them. Looked up from germline, CDR1 is SGHNT and CDR2 is YENEEA. CDR3 coding DNA: TGTGCCAGCAGCGACGGGGAGACTGAAGCTTTCTTT. Its translation is CASSDGETEAFF.

V and J are TRBV30 and TRBJ2-1; D not certain. This CDR3 has 11 amino acids. CDR1 and CDR2 from the germline V gene are GTSNPN and SVGIG (reference sequence). Trimming took off 2 bases at V and 8 bases at J, with 7 bases between the two ends. CDR3 nucleotide sequence: TGTGCCTGGAGTTTGGCCTATGAGCAGTTCTTC. Amino acids: CAWSLAYEQFF.

The chain recombines TRBV18 with TRBJ1-3, with TRBD1 identical over 7 bases. Losses at the gene ends were 6 bases for V and 4 bases for J; bases not matched to a gene: 6. CDR3 length: 14 amino acids. Germline V gene sequence: CDR1 KGHSH, CDR2 LQKENI. As DNA, the CDR3 is TGTGCCAGCTCCCCTGAGACAGGGGGAAACACCATATATTTT. Translating gives CASSPETGGNTIYF.